The 2 T cell receptor beta chains below come from one sample, sequenced in a study of Graves' ophthalmopathy and Graves' hyperthyroidism. RNA transcripts were the source from which TCR beta CDR3 regions were amplified. HTBI primers primed a first-round RT-PCR, and a second-round multiplex PCR followed. TCRdb independently ran MiXCR on the multiplex PCR reads; one entry per CDR3 protein. The sample has about 200,000 distinct CDR3 sequences, 25% to 35% seen once; the top ten hold around 9.8%. Sequencing was performed on peripheral blood. The origin of the receptors is a man aged 45-60 years with Graves' ophthalmopathy.

V and J are TRBV6-5 and TRBJ2-7; 8 nucleotides line up with TRBD2. Germline CDR1 MNHEY, CDR2 SVGAGI. J lost 6 bases, V lost 2 bases, and 12 bases had no gene match. The CDR3 runs 16 residues. CDR3 nucleotide sequence: TGTGCCAGCAGTTACAGGGTTAGTAGCGGGATGGGCGAGCAGTACTTC. Its protein is CASSYRVSSGMGEQYF.

The chain is built from TRBV28 and TRBJ1-2, with D possibly being TRBD1 (5 bases). CDR1 and CDR2 from the germline V gene are MDHEN and SYDVKM. Trimming shortened V by 7 bases and J by 2 bases, and 17 bases separated the two germline ends. CDR3 length equals 15 residues. The CDR3 DNA is TGTGCCAGCACCTCGCTGGGGGGGACGAACTATGGCTACACCTTC. It is translated as CASTSLGGTNYGYTF.